Listed below are T cell receptor beta chains from one sample, sequenced in a study of identical twins. One entry per CDR3 protein, called by TCRdb with MiXCR from the 5' RACE reads. Among 450,000 to 650,000 distinct CDR3 sequences listed, 9.6% were seen once. The sample was also linked to a second study, of yellow fever vaccine responses in identical twins.

The sequencing input was PBMCs. The source of these receptors is a woman aged 18 to 35 in good health. The CDR3 runs from the conserved cysteine through the conserved F or W. The D gene is left open where the match is weak. The size of a clone is reported for some rows only, either as once, few or many, or as a class for expanded clones.

TRBV29-1	TRBJ2-2	-	many	TGCAGCGCTGCCAGGGGGGGTAACACCGGGGAGCTGTTTTTT	CSAARGGNTGELFF
TRBV30	TRBJ1-6	TRBD1	few	TGTGCCTGGAGTGGCGGCCAGGGGGGTTCACCCCTCCACTTT	CAWSGGQGGSPLHF
TRBV6-6	TRBJ2-5	TRBD1	few	TGTGCCGGACTCGGGGGACAGGGGGAGACCCAGTACTTC	CAGLGGQGETQYF
TRBV6-5	TRBJ2-6	TRBD1	-	TGTGCCAGCAGTTCGGTGGGACAGGGGCGCTCTGGGGCCAACGTCCTGACTTTC	CASSSVGQGRSGANVLTF
TRBV19	TRBJ2-1	TRBD2	many	TGTGCCAGTAGTTCCACAGCGGGAGTGTCCTACAATGAGCAGTTCTTC	CASSSTAGVSYNEQFF
TRBV12-3/TRBV12-4	TRBJ2-5	-	-	TGTGCCAGCAGAATTGGATCTCAAGAGACCCAGTACTTC	CASRIGSQETQYF
TRBV7-9	TRBJ2-1	TRBD2	-	TGTGCCAGCATCCCAGCGGGAGGGCCCCGGGATGAGCAGTTCTTC	CASIPAGGPRDEQFF
TRBV3-1	TRBJ2-5	-	many	TGTGCCAGCAGCCAAAGCTACGGCGGGGAAGAGACCCAGTACTTC	CASSQSYGGEETQYF
TRBV5-5	TRBJ2-2	-	-	TGTGCCAGCAGCACGGTAGGGAGTAACACCGGGGAGCTGTTTTTT	CASSTVGSNTGELFF
TRBV10-2	TRBJ2-7	-	-	TGCGCCAGCAGTTGGCGACAGACTGGGCGGGATCCCGAGCAGTACTTC	CASSWRQTGRDPEQYF
TRBV7-2	TRBJ2-5	TRBD2	-	TGTGCCAGCAGCTTAACTAGCGGGAGGGCCGAAGAGACCCAGTACTTC	CASSLTSGRAEETQYF
TRBV9	TRBJ2-3	-	-	TGTGCCAGCAATGATCGGGGGGCATGGGGGGCCCGCACAGATACGCAGTATTTT	CASNDRGAWGARTDTQYF
TRBV5-1	TRBJ1-5	-	-	TGCGCCAGCAGCTTGGACGGGTGGTGGCCCCAGCATTTT	CASSLDGWWPQHF
TRBV30	TRBJ2-1	-	-	TGTGCCTGGACCGCGGATTCGAGCTTGAATGAGCAGTTCTTC	CAWTADSSLNEQFF
TRBV28	TRBJ2-1	-	many	TGTGCCAGCAGTACAATGGCGGAAGAGCAGTTCTTC	CASSTMAEEQFF
TRBV20-1	TRBJ2-5	-	-	TGCAGTGCTAGAGACGGGGGGCGATCCGAGACCCAGTACTTC	CSARDGGRSETQYF
TRBV27	TRBJ2-7	-	many	TGTGCCAGCAGCCGCGGGACAACTACCTACGAGCAGTACTTC	CASSRGTTTYEQYF
TRBV4-3	TRBJ2-7	TRBD2	once	TGCGCCAGCAGCCAAGATGGGACTAGCGGGAGTCCCTCCTACGAGCAGTACTTC	CASSQDGTSGSPSYEQYF
TRBV5-1	TRBJ2-6	-	many	TGCGCCAGCAGCTTGATTGCAAGCTCTGGGGCCAACGTCCTGACTTTC	CASSLIASSGANVLTF
TRBV9	TRBJ1-5	-	few	TGTGCCAGCAGCGATGGCCGGCGCAATCAGCCCCAGCATTTT	CASSDGRRNQPQHF
TRBV2	TRBJ2-1	-	many	TGTGCCAGTGGCCCCCGGGTGGGGGTTTACAATGAGCAGTTCTTC	CASGPRVGVYNEQFF
TRBV6-5	TRBJ1-4	-	-	TGTGCCAGCAGTTACTCGGGGCGGGTGGATGAAAAACTGTTTTTT	CASSYSGRVDEKLFF
TRBV27	TRBJ1-1	-	-	TGTGCCAGCGCCTGGGGGGGGAACACTGAAGCTTTCTTT	CASAWGGNTEAFF
TRBV12-3/TRBV12-4	TRBJ1-1	-	many	TGTGCCAGCAGTCCAGCGGGATTGTTAGCTTTCTTT	CASSPAGLLAFF
TRBV12-3/TRBV12-4	TRBJ2-5	-	few	TGTGCCAGCAAAACCCTGGAGACCCAGTACTTC	CASKTLETQYF
TRBV20-1	TRBJ2-7	-	many	TGCAGTGCTAGGCGCGACAATTACGAGCAGTACTTC	CSARRDNYEQYF
TRBV7-6	TRBJ2-1	TRBD1	few	TGTGCCAGCAGCCCCCTCATGGGACAGGGGGCCAATGAGCAGTTCTTC	CASSPLMGQGANEQFF
TRBV11-2	TRBJ2-7	TRBD1	few	TGTGCCAGCAGCGAAAGCAGGGGGCAGTTCTACGAGCAGTACTTC	CASSESRGQFYEQYF
TRBV5-5	TRBJ2-1	-	few	TGTGCCAGCAGCTTGACCCCGGAGGTGGAGCAGTTCTTC	CASSLTPEVEQFF
TRBV4-3	TRBJ2-1	-	-	TGCGCCAGCAGCCAAGAGCACAGGGCCGATGAGCAGTTCTTC	CASSQEHRADEQFF
TRBV20-1	TRBJ2-1	TRBD2	-	TGCAGTGCTAGAATGCGGGAGGAGGACCACAATGAGCAGTTCTTC	CSARMREEDHNEQFF
TRBV4-1	TRBJ2-3	-	many	TGCGCCAGCAGCCAAGGGAAGGTAGCGGACCTCACAGATACGCAGTATTTT	CASSQGKVADLTDTQYF
TRBV29-1	TRBJ2-1	-	-	TGCAGCGTTGAACCCAGGGGGGCCTACAATGAGCAGTTCTTC	CSVEPRGAYNEQFF
TRBV28	TRBJ2-2	-	few	TGTGCCAGCAGTTTTAGGGTTTCGGTTTCTGGCGGGGAGCTGTTTTTT	CASSFRVSVSGGELFF
TRBV7-2	TRBJ2-7	-	-	TGTGCCAGCAGCTTATTTCGGGCAGGGCCCGAGCAGTACTTC	CASSLFRAGPEQYF
TRBV6-2/TRBV6-3	TRBJ2-7	TRBD1	-	TGTGCCAGCAGTTACGACAGGGGGCTGTACGAGCAGTACTTC	CASSYDRGLYEQYF
TRBV5-1	TRBJ2-1	TRBD2	-	TGCGCCAGCAGCGGGAGACAAAGCGGGGGCTCGTACAATGAGCAGTTCTTC	CASSGRQSGGSYNEQFF
TRBV29-1	TRBJ2-7	TRBD2	many	TGCAGCGTCCACCTTCAACTAGCGGCCTACGAGCAGTACTTC	CSVHLQLAAYEQYF
TRBV29-1	TRBJ2-7	-	few	TGCAGCGTTGAGGGGACGGACGCGGACTACGAGCAGTACTTC	CSVEGTDADYEQYF
TRBV4-3	TRBJ2-7	TRBD1	few	TGCGCCAGCAGCCAAGATTTGGACCCAGGGGGCTACGAGCAGTACTTC	CASSQDLDPGGYEQYF
TRBV25-1	TRBJ1-4	-	-	TGTGCCAGCAGTGAATTCGGGGCCCCGAGGGAAAAACTGTTTTTT	CASSEFGAPREKLFF
TRBV28	TRBJ2-3	-	few	TGTGCCAGCAAAGACGCCTCAAAAGGCACAGATACGCAGTATTTT	CASKDASKGTDTQYF
TRBV7-9	TRBJ2-3	-	-	TGTGCCAGCAGCCTTGCGGGGAGCCGAGATACGCAGTATTTT	CASSLAGSRDTQYF
TRBV6-2/TRBV6-3	TRBJ2-1	-	few	TGTGCCAGCAGTTACAGGTTACAGACGAGCTCCTACAATGAGCAGTTCTTC	CASSYRLQTSSYNEQFF
TRBV27	TRBJ2-1	-	many	TGTGCCGCTGGGCCTAGCGACAATGAGCAGTTCTTC	CAAGPSDNEQFF
TRBV21-1	TRBJ2-7	-	many	TGTGCCAGCAGCGCAGCGGGACAGGAGAACGAGCAGTACTTC	CASSAAGQENEQYF
TRBV6-1	TRBJ2-3	TRBD1	-	TGTGCCAGCAGGACGACAGGGTATACAGATACGCAGTATTTT	CASRTTGYTDTQYF
TRBV29-1	TRBJ2-7	TRBD2	-	TGTGTAGTTCGGGGACCAGCGGGAGGGCCAGGGGAGCAGTACTTC	CVVRGPAGGPGEQYF
TRBV29-1	TRBJ1-4	-	many	TGCAGCGTTGCCGCCGAGGATAATGAAAAACTGTTTTTT	CSVAAEDNEKLFF
TRBV5-1	TRBJ2-1	TRBD1	many	TGCGCCAGCAGCTTGGAGGGGACAGGGTGGAATGAGCAGTTCTTC	CASSLEGTGWNEQFF
TRBV5-6	TRBJ1-2	-	-	TGTGCCAGCAGCTTGGCCCGGTCAAACTATGGCTACACCTTC	CASSLARSNYGYTF
TRBV4-1	TRBJ2-1	-	-	TGCGCCAGCAGCCCACCCCCCCTCCCGGGACGTGGCAATGAGCAGTTCTTC	CASSPPPLPGRGNEQFF
TRBV6-1	TRBJ2-5	TRBD1	many	TGTGCCAGCAACCCGGACAGGGGATTATCGACCCAGTACTTC	CASNPDRGLSTQYF
TRBV10-3	TRBJ2-4	TRBD1	few	TGTGCCATCTGTACCGGCAACAGGGGGGTGGGGTCGGCCAAAAACATTCAGTACTTC	CAICTGNRGVGSAKNIQYF
TRBV20-1	TRBJ2-7	-	few	TGCAGTGCTAGACAGAACACCGCACCAGGCTCAAACGAGCAGTACTTC	CSARQNTAPGSNEQYF